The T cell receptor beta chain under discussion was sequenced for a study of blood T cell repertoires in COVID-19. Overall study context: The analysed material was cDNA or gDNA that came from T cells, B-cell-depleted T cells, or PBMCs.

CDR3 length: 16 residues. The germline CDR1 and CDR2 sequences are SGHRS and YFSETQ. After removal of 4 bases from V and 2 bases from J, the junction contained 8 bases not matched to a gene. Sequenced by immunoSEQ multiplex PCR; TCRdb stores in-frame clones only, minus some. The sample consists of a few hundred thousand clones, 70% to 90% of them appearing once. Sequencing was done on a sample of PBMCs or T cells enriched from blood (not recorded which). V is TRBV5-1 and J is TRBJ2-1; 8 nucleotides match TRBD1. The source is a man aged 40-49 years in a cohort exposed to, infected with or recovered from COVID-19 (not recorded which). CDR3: CASSAGPGQAYNEQFF. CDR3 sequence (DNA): TGCGCCAGCAGCGCCGGACCGGGACAGGCCTACAATGAGCAGTTCTTC.